Below, 5 T cell receptor beta chains from the same sample are listed, as sequenced in a study of control samples from healthy donors and cancer patients. This table comes from immunoSEQ multiplex PCR, and its TCRdb copy is limited to in-frame clones, with some not included. Of about 150,000 clones detected, around 88% appear once; the ten largest clones hold around 1.6%. Source material: blood. The receptors stem from a young man in good health.

A word on this clone: Relative to the germline gene, one junction end is altered; a read error may explain this. This chain joins TRBV6-1 and TRBJ2-7; TRBD1 matches at 7 bases. The CDR3 length is 13 residues. Germline assignment: CDR1 MNHNS and CDR2 SASEGT. The CDR3 sequence: CASSEEHRGTVRF. In nucleotides, the CDR3 is TGTGCCAGCAGTGAAGAGCACAGGGGCACGGTCCGCTTC.

Note on this clone: In the same sample, other DNA sequences code for this CDR3. The CDR3 sequence is CASSTGQNTGELFF. CDR3 nucleotides: TGCGCCAGCTCTACAGGACAAAACACCGGGGAGCTGTTTTTT. The chain is built from TRBV5-1 and TRBJ2-2; TRBD1 is a possible D gene (5 bases). V was shortened by 7 bases and J by 2 bases, with 12 bases between the two germline ends. CDR3 length: 14 amino acids. The germline gives CDR1 SGHRS, CDR2 YFSETQ.

This clone was recorded many times. This rearrangement joins TRBV11-2 to TRBJ1-6, with D tentatively TRBD1 (5 bases). Germline assignment: CDR1 SGHAT and CDR2 FQNNGV. This CDR3 has 15 residues. The V gene lost 2 bases and the J gene lost 2 bases, with 7 bases spanning the gap. The CDR3 loop is CASSLLGAYNSPLHF. The CDR3 DNA reads TGTGCCAGCAGCTTATTAGGGGCCTATAATTCACCCCTCCACTTT.

V is TRBV5-5 and J is TRBJ2-5, with D hard to call. The germline CDR1 and CDR2 sequences are SGHKS and YYEKEE (reference sequence). This CDR3 is 12 amino acids long. Trimming took 0 bases from V and 4 from J, leaving 4 bases between them. The CDR3 nucleotides read TGTGCCAGCAGCTTGGTCGGAGAGACCCAGTACTTC. As protein: CASSLVGETQYF.

CDR3 in DNA: TGTGCCAGCACCAATAATTACAGGGGAGAGACCCAGTACTTC. Its translation: CASTNNYRGETQYF. This rearrangement joins TRBV28 to TRBJ2-5, with 7 positions matching TRBD1. CDR1 is MDHEN, CDR2 SYDVKM, per germline. The CDR3 covers 14 residues. The V segment lost 7 bases and the J segment 4 bases; nucleotides outside the gene matches: 9.